These 5 T cell receptor beta chains originate from one sample sequenced in a study of T cells and copy number aberrations in small-cell lung cancer (dated by TCRdb to the early 2020s). Libraries were prepared through the immunoSEQ multiplex PCR assay. TCRdb provides this immuneACCESS table in a form limited to in-frame rearrangements. Some clones are lacking; in checked studies, under half of them reflect an unresolved V gene, and why the rest are absent is not known. The sample has over a thousand clones on record, just under 85% of them singletons. The ten biggest clones cover around 3% of the sample. Material: tumor tissue. These receptors were obtained from a woman aged 45-59 years with small cell lung cancer.

The chain joins TRBV28 to TRBJ2-2, with 9 bases aligning to TRBD2. The CDR3 loop spans 16 amino acids. Germline CDR1 is MDHEN and CDR2 is SYDVKM. V lost 2 bases and J lost 4; bases outside the gene matches: 5. CDR3 nucleotide sequence: TGTGCCAGCAGTTTAGTAGCGGGAGTATTCACCGGGGAGCTGTTTTTT. Its translation: CASSLVAGVFTGELFF.

The table lists this clone with a few counts. The chain uses TRBV30 and TRBJ1-1, with D uncertain. The CDR3 covers 14 residues. Germline V gives CDR1 GTSNPN, CDR2 SVGIG (reference sequence). Between the trimmed V and J ends, which lost 4 bases and 1 base, there was a span of 13 bases. The CDR3 reads CAWIVGAGNTEAFF. In nucleotides, the CDR3 is TGTGCCTGGATAGTGGGCGCGGGGAACACTGAAGCTTTCTTT.

The chain uses TRBV7-9 and TRBJ2-7; 9 bases map to TRBD1. Germline V CDR1 and CDR2: SEHNR, FQNEAQ (reference sequence). The CDR3 contains 16 residues. V gave up 5 bases and J gave up 5 bases; unmatched junction bases: 13. DNA of the CDR3: TGTGCCAGCAGCCAACGGAAGGACAGGGGTACTCACGAGCAGTACTTC. The encoded protein is CASSQRKDRGTHEQYF.

The CDR3 region has the DNA TGTGCCAGCACCTCAAGGCTAGCTCTAAAGACCCAGTACTTC. It specifies CASTSRLALKTQYF. J is TRBJ2-5 and V is TRBV28; D possibly corresponds to TRBD2 (5 bases). Germline-derived CDR1 and CDR2 are MDHEN and SYDVKM. Trimming took off 7 bases at V and 6 bases at J, with 18 bases between the two ends. This CDR3 is built from 14 residues.

V is TRBV7-2 and J is TRBJ2-3, with D tentatively TRBD2 (6 bases). V was trimmed by 5 bases and J by 0 bases, leaving 12 bases between them. Germline V gives CDR1 SGHTA, CDR2 FQGNSA. This CDR3 has 15 residues. As DNA, the CDR3 is TGTGCCAGCAGCCGGGACTTCTCTAGCACAGATACGCAGTATTTT. Translated: CASSRDFSSTDTQYF.